This entry describes one TCR beta chain. This entry belongs to a study of blood T cell repertoires in COVID-19. Overall study: T cells, B-cell-depleted T cells, or PBMCs provided the cDNA or gDNA that served as material.

This CDR3 spans 13 amino acids. Germline V CDR1 and CDR2: LNHDA, SQIVND (reference sequence). J gave up 4 bases and V 7 bases, and 7 bases lay outside the gene matches. Authors' data handling: Reference gene primer amplification yielded estimated nucleated cell counts. Clones were sequenced by immunoSEQ multiplex PCR, and TCRdb holds only the in-frame ones, with some missing. V and J calls plus clone size are reproduced from that table; the DNA served to infer D and trimming. The sample gives 210,000 or so clones, 80% to 85% of which show up once; roughly 4.9% is in the top ten. J is TRBJ2-7 and V is TRBV19; 7 positions match TRBD2. This clonotype was obtained from a human donor in a cohort sampled during active COVID-19. Sequenced sample: peripheral blood. Written as DNA, the CDR3 is TGTGCCAGTAAATCTAGCGGACCTTACGAGCAGTACTTC. As protein: CASKSSGPYEQYF.